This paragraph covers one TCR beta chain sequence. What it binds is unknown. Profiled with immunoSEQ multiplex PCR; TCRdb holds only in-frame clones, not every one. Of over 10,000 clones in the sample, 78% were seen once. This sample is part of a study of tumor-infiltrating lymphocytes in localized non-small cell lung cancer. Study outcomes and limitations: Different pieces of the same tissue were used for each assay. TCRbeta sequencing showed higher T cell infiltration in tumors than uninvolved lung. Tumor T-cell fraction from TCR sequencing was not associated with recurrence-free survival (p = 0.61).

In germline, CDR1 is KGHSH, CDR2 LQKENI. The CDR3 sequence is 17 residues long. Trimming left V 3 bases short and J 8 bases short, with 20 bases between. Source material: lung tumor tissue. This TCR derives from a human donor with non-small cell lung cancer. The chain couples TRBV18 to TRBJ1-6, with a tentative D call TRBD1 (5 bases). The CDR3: CASSPSPGRGADSPLHF. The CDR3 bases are TGTGCCAGCTCACCCTCACCGGGTCGGGGCGCGGATTCACCCCTCCACTTT. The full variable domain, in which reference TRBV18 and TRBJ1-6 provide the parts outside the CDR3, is NAGVMQNPRHLVRRRGQEARLRCSPMKGHSHVYWYRQLPEEGLKFMVYLQKENIIDESGMPKERFSAEFPKEGPSILRIQQVVRGDSAAYFCASSPSPGRGADSPLHFGNGTRLTVT.